The source of this T cell receptor (beta chain) is a study of T cell responses to AZD1222 COVID-19 vaccine. Points from the study as a whole: Dominant CD4 TCR responses targeted spike regions 160-218 and 743-854. Clonal diversity was possibly underestimated, and the donors were mostly white British, with more females.

TCRdb keeps only in-frame clones here, not all; method: immunoSEQ multiplex PCR. Counted here are 70,000 to 100,000 clones, about 93% occurring once; the ten biggest clones make up roughly 3.1%. The sample holds a few counts of this clone. Its target is not known. Trimming pared 0 bases from V and 6 bases from J, leaving 14 bases between. This CDR3 contains 15 residues. The V gene's germline CDR1 is LGHNA and CDR2 YSLEER. The sample was peripheral blood, taken 28 days after the second AZD1222 dose. The clonotype comes from an adult who received the AZD1222 COVID-19 vaccine. This sequence joins TRBV4-3 and TRBJ1-2; D is possibly TRBD1 (5 bases). The CDR3, as DNA: TGCGCCAGCAGCCAAGATTTTCGGGGACGCGATGGCTACACCTTC. It codes for CASSQDFRGRDGYTF.